These 22 T cell receptor beta chains originate from one sample sequenced in a study of blood T cell repertoires in COVID-19. Generated by immunoSEQ multiplex PCR, the TCRdb table keeps only in-frame clones and is missing some. The table shows 150,000 to 200,000 clones, with more than 75% occurring only once. Sequencing used peripheral blood. These receptors were taken from a young man with acute or convalescent COVID-19.

The chain uses TRBV4-2 and TRBJ2-1; 8 nucleotides match TRBD1. The CDR3 is 17 residues long. The germline CDR1 and CDR2 sequences are LGHNA and YNFKEQ. V gave up 1 base and J gave up 4 bases; unmatched junction bases: 9. CDR3 amino acids: CASSQGTGTGRYNEQFF. The CDR3, as DNA: TGTGCCAGCAGCCAAGGTACCGGGACAGGACGTTACAATGAGCAGTTCTTC.

The gene calls are TRBV18 and TRBJ2-3; maybe TRBD2 (6 bases). CDR3 length: 18 amino acids. Germline-derived CDR1 and CDR2 are KGHSH and LQKENI. V lost 1 base, J lost 1 base, and 18 bases lay in between. The CDR3 DNA reads as TGTGCCAGCTCACCACAGCAGGCGGGGCCCTGGGGCACAGATACGCAGTATTTT. Its translation: CASSPQQAGPWGTDTQYF.

V is TRBV7-2 and J is TRBJ2-7; 11 nucleotides agree with TRBD2. The CDR3 is 15 residues long. Germline V gene data show CDR1 as SGHTA and CDR2 as FQGNSA. V lost 4 bases, J lost 1 base, and 3 bases stayed unmatched. The CDR3 sequence is CASSSTSGSSYEQYF. For the CDR3, the DNA is TGTGCCAGCAGCTCTACTAGCGGGAGTTCCTACGAGCAGTACTTC.

V is TRBV19 and J is TRBJ2-1; TRBD2 aligns across 7 bases. V dropped 6 bases and J dropped 4; count of bases not matched to a gene: 3. From germline, CDR1 is LNHDA and CDR2 SQIVND (reference sequence). This CDR3 contains 13 residues. In DNA, the CDR3 is TGTGCCAGTAGCCGGGACTATTACAATGAGCAGTTCTTC. Translating gives CASSRDYYNEQFF.

The chain combines TRBV5-1 with TRBJ1-1; possible D gene TRBD1, 6 bases. The length of the CDR3 is 13 residues. Germline V lookup: CDR1 SGHRS, CDR2 YFSETQ. V lost 5 bases and J lost 2, with 10 bases in between. The CDR3 nucleotides are TGCGCCAGCAGAACAGGGAGTAACACTGAAGCTTTCTTT. This sequence encodes CASRTGSNTEAFF.

This clone came up once. This chain uses TRBV5-1 with TRBJ1-1; TRBD1 matches 8 bases. The CDR3 consists of 15 residues. Looked up from germline, CDR1 is SGHRS and CDR2 is YFSETQ. J lost 1 base, V lost 3 bases, and 5 bases had no gene match. DNA for the CDR3: TGCGCCAGCAGCTCTACAGGGGGTAAGAACACTGAAGCTTTCTTT. It specifies CASSSTGGKNTEAFF.

V and J are TRBV19 and TRBJ1-1, with D perhaps matching TRBD1 (6 bases). The CDR3 sequence is 14 residues long. Per germline, CDR1 LNHDA and CDR2 SQIVND (reference sequence). V lost 10 bases and J lost 4, with 19 bases in between. CDR3 loop: CATHSSRGGTEAFF. Here the CDR3 DNA reads TGTGCCACCCACTCAAGTCGAGGGGGCACTGAAGCTTTCTTT.

The genes are TRBV29-1 and TRBJ2-1; the match to TRBD2 covers 10 bases. After removal of 4 bases from V and 2 bases from J, the junction contained 5 bases not matched to a gene. The CDR3 spans 15 residues. CDR1 and CDR2 from the germline V gene are SQVTM and ANQGSEA. Written as DNA, the CDR3 is TGCAGCGTTGGGACTAGCGGAGACGCCTACAATGAGCAGTTCTTC. Translated, it gives CSVGTSGDAYNEQFF.

The chain employs TRBV3-1 (or the pseudogene TRBV3-2) and TRBJ1-4; unclear D gene. Germline values: CDR1 LGHDT, CDR2 YNNKEL (reference sequence). The CDR3 extends over 15 amino acids. Trimming shortened V by 4 bases and J by 3 bases, and 12 bases separated the two germline ends. CDR3 amino acids: CASSPREGSNEKLFF. The CDR3, as DNA: TGTGCCAGCAGCCCTCGGGAAGGGTCTAATGAAAAACTGTTTTTT.

J is TRBJ2-1 and V is TRBV18, with D perhaps matching TRBD2 (5 bases). Germline V CDR1 and CDR2: KGHSH, LQKENI. Trimming stripped 3 bases from V and 5 bases from J, with 11 bases between. The CDR3 consists of 14 residues. The DNA of the CDR3 is TGTGCCAGCTCACCGAGCTACGGGAACAATGAGCAGTTCTTC. It translates to CASSPSYGNNEQFF.

The chain combines TRBV30 with TRBJ2-7; D is undetermined. V was trimmed by 1 base and J by 7 bases, leaving 11 bases between them. This CDR3 comprises 12 residues. Germline-derived CDR1 and CDR2 are GTSNPN and SVGIG (reference sequence). DNA for the CDR3: TGTGCCTGGAGTGACGTTAGAACTGAGCAGTACTTC. This sequence encodes CAWSDVRTEQYF.

This clone was observed a few times. This chain joins TRBV20-1 and TRBJ2-7; D is perhaps TRBD1 (6 bases). The CDR3 is 11 amino acids. CDR1 and CDR2 from the germline V gene are DFQATT and SNEGSKA (reference sequence). Trimming stripped 5 bases from V and 5 bases from J, with 10 bases between. CDR3: CSASDSNEQYF. In DNA, the CDR3 is TGCAGTGCTTCGGACAGTAACGAGCAGTACTTC.

CDR3 sequence reads: CASSYDPGNLSPLHF. DNA of the CDR3: TGTGCCAGCAGTTACGATCCAGGGAACTTATCACCCCTCCACTTT. V usage is TRBV6-2 or TRBV6-3 and J usage is TRBJ1-6; weak D call: TRBD1 (5 bases). Germline CDR1 and CDR2: MNHEY and SVGEGT. The CDR3 extends over 15 amino acids. V lost 2 bases and J 10 bases, leaving 15 bases between the germline ends.

The chain uses TRBV6-5 and TRBJ1-2, with 7 bases matching TRBD1. The junction had 1 base not matched to a gene; V was cut back by 2 bases and J by 4 bases. Germline CDR1 MNHEY, CDR2 SVGAGI. The CDR3 is made up of 13 amino acids. CDR3 protein: CASSYDRAYGYTF. DNA for the CDR3: TGTGCCAGCAGTTACGACAGGGCCTATGGCTACACCTTC.

The chain combines TRBV7-9 with TRBJ2-7, with 11 nucleotides matching TRBD1. Germline V gene sequence: CDR1 SEHNR, CDR2 FQNEAQ (reference sequence). There are 15 residues in the CDR3. V lost 5 bases to trimming and J lost 3 bases; unmatched junction nucleotides: 6. The CDR3 is CASSPKGQGDYEQYF. CDR3 DNA sequence: TGTGCCAGCAGCCCGAAGGGACAGGGGGACTACGAGCAGTACTTC.

The chain uses TRBV6-5 and TRBJ1-1; 7 bases align to TRBD1. This CDR3 is 13 amino acids long. V was pared by 5 bases and J by 1 base, with 1 base of the junction left unmatched. Per the germline V gene, CDR1 is MNHEY and CDR2 is SVGAGI. The CDR3 sequence is CASSRQGNTEAFF. CDR3 sequence (DNA): TGTGCCAGCAGTCGACAGGGGAACACTGAAGCTTTCTTT.

Comments on this clone: At one of its ends the junction is not consistent with the germline gene, which may arise from a read error. The V and J genes are TRBV4-1 and TRBJ2-6; possible D gene TRBD2, 5 bases. CDR3 length: 15 amino acids. CDR1 and CDR2 (germline): MGHRA, YSYEKL. In DNA form, the CDR3 reads TGCGCCAGCAGACAAGTCTTAGCGGGGGCCAACGTCCTGACTTTC. Protein sequence: CASRQVLAGANVLTF.

The genes are TRBV2 and TRBJ1-5; 11 bases fit TRBD1. Germline lookup yields CDR1 SNHLY and CDR2 FYNNEI. V dropped 5 bases and J dropped 0; count of bases not matched to a gene: 6. The CDR3 runs to 17 residues. DNA for the CDR3: TGTGCCAGCAGTCTTGGGACAGGGGGAAATAGCAATCAGCCCCAGCATTTT. This translates into CASSLGTGGNSNQPQHF.

The chain uses TRBV4-1 and TRBJ2-1, with no clear D. CDR3 size: 14 residues. V lost 6 bases and J lost 13, with 22 bases in between. Per the germline V gene, CDR1 is MGHRA and CDR2 is YSYEKL. The CDR3 spells CASRYLRAKEPQFF. The CDR3 DNA is TGCGCCAGCAGGTACTTGAGAGCGAAGGAACCCCAGTTCTTC.

The V and J genes are TRBV3-1 (or the pseudogene TRBV3-2) and TRBJ2-1; TRBD2 matches 10 bases. This CDR3 region has 16 residues. Germline V gene data show CDR1 as LGHDT and CDR2 as YNNKEL (reference sequence). The V segment lost 1 base and the J segment 3 bases; nucleotides outside the gene matches: 3. Here the CDR3 DNA reads TGTGCCAGCAGCCAAGGAAGCGGGGGGGACTACAATGAGCAGTTCTTC. Translation: CASSQGSGGDYNEQFF.

The chain links TRBV20-1 to TRBJ1-2; the D is unclear. V was clipped by 4 bases and J by 5 bases, with 8 bases between them. Germline V gene data show CDR1 as DFQATT and CDR2 as SNEGSKA (reference sequence). The CDR3 has 11 amino acids. CDR3 protein: CSANGLYGYTF. In DNA, the CDR3 is TGCAGTGCTAACGGTCTATATGGCTACACCTTC.

This chain links TRBV4-1 with TRBJ1-1, with D perhaps matching TRBD1 (6 bases). This CDR3 comprises 15 residues. Trimming took 3 bases from V and 4 from J, leaving 15 bases between them. CDR1 and CDR2 (germline): MGHRA, YSYEKL. CDR3 protein: CASSHQTGKLTEAFF. The CDR3 nucleotides read TGCGCCAGCAGCCACCAAACAGGGAAACTCACTGAAGCTTTCTTT.